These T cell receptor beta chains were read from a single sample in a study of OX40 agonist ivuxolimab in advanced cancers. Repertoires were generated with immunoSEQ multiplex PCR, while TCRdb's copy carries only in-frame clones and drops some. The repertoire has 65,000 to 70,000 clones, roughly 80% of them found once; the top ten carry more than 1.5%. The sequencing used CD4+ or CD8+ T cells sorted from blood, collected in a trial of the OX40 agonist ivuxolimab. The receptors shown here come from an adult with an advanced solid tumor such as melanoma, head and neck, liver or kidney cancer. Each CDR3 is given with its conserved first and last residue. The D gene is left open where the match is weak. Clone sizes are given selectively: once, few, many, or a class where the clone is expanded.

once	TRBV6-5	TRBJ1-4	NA	CASSYGGGDEKLFF	TGTGCCAGCAGTTACGGAGGGGGGGATGAAAAACTGTTTTTT
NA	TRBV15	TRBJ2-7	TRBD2	CATSRTSNEQYF	TGTGCCACCAGCAGGACTAGCAACGAGCAGTACTTC
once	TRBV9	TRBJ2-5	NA	CASSLQSEGGIQYF	TGTGCCAGCAGCCTCCAATCCGAGGGGGGAATCCAGTACTTC
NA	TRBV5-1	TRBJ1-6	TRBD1	CASSFGQGSDNSPLHF	TGCGCCAGCAGCTTCGGACAGGGGTCGGATAATTCACCCCTCCACTTT
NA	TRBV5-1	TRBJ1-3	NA	CASSPTRVSGNTIYF	TGCGCCAGCAGCCCCACCCGGGTTTCTGGAAACACCATATATTTT
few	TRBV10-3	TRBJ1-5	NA	CAISDWLVDQPQHF	TGTGCCATCAGTGACTGGCTTGTCGATCAGCCCCAGCATTTT
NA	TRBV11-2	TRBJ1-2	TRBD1	CASSFTGQARYGYTF	TGTGCCAGCAGCTTTACGGGACAGGCACGCTATGGCTACACCTTC
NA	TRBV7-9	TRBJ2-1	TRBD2	CASLASGGNEQFF	TGTGCCAGCCTAGCCTCGGGGGGCAATGAGCAGTTCTTC
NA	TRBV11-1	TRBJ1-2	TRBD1	CASSSGQGYGYTF	TGTGCCAGCAGCTCGGGACAGGGCTATGGCTACACCTTC
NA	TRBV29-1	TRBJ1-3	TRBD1	CSVRDSHSGNTIYF	TGCAGCGTCCGGGACAGTCACTCTGGAAACACCATATATTTT
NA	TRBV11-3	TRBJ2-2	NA	CASSLSGFYTGELFF	TGTGCCAGCAGCCTGAGCGGGTTTTACACCGGGGAGCTGTTTTTT
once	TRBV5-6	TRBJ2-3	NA	CASSLLGGPEDTQYF	TGTGCCAGCAGCTTGCTAGGGGGGCCCGAAGATACGCAGTATTTT
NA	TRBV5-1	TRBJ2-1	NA	CASSLERGGIVDEQFF	TGCGCCAGCAGCTTGGAGAGGGGCGGGATTGTCGATGAGCAGTTCTTC
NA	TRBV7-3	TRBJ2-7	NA	CARDAPTGSYEQYF	TGTGCCAGAGACGCACCTACAGGGTCCTACGAGCAGTACTTC
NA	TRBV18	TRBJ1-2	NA	CASSPTAKLSDYGYTF	TGTGCCAGCTCACCTACCGCTAAGTTATCTGACTATGGCTACACCTTC
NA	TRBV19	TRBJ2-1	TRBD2	CASSLSPLAGPYNEQFF	TGTGCCAGTAGCCTCAGCCCTCTAGCGGGACCCTACAATGAGCAGTTCTTC
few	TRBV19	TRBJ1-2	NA	CASSLQDGPYGYTF	TGTGCCAGTAGTCTCCAGGACGGACCCTATGGCTACACCTTC
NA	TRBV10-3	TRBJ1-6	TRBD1	CAHAAGQDEGSPLHF	TGTGCCCACGCCGCCGGACAGGATGAAGGGTCACCCCTCCACTTT
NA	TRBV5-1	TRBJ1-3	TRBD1	CASSSGTVDGNTIYF	TGCGCCAGCAGCTCCGGGACAGTAGATGGAAACACCATATATTTT
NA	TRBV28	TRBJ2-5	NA	CASSFELGLGETQYF	TGTGCCAGCAGTTTTGAGTTAGGGTTAGGAGAGACCCAGTACTTC
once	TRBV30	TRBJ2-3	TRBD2	CAWRSSGRAKHTQYF	TGTGCCTGGAGATCTAGCGGGAGGGCCAAGCATACGCAGTATTTT
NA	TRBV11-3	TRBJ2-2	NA	CASSLDGTGELFF	TGTGCCAGCAGCTTAGATGGCACCGGGGAGCTGTTTTTT
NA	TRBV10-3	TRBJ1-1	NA	CAISEKGRVILGTEAFF	TGTGCCATCAGTGAGAAGGGCAGGGTTATATTGGGAACTGAAGCTTTCTTT
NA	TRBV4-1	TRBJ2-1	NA	CASSQDRVFMQFF	TGCGCCAGCAGCCAAGATCGGGTTTTCATGCAGTTCTTC
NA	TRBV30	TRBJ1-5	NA	CAWTGVNGNQPQHF	TGTGCCTGGACAGGGGTAAACGGCAATCAGCCCCAGCATTTT
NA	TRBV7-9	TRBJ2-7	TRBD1	CASSLGTVYEQYF	TGTGCCAGCAGCCTCGGGACAGTCTACGAGCAGTACTTC
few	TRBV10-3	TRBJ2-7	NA	CAIRAGSYEQYF	TGTGCCATCCGGGCAGGTTCCTACGAGCAGTACTTC
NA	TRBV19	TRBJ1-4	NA	CASSMRPTNEKLFF	TGTGCCAGTAGTATGCGGCCAACTAATGAAAAACTGTTTTTT
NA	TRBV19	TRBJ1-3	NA	CASSIRTGNSGNTIYF	TGTGCCAGTAGTATTAGGACGGGCAACTCTGGAAACACCATATATTTT
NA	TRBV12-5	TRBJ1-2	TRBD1	CASVTGQGAKKNYGYTF	TGTGCTAGTGTAACGGGACAGGGGGCGAAGAAGAACTATGGCTACACCTTC
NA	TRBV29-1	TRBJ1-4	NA	CSALLATNEKLFF	TGCAGCGCCCTGCTTGCAACTAATGAAAAACTGTTTTTT
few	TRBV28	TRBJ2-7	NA	CASSQWGIGQYF	TGTGCCAGCAGTCAATGGGGGATAGGGCAGTACTTC
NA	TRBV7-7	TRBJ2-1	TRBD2	CASSSGLAGPYNEQFF	TGTGCTAGCAGCTCGGGATTAGCGGGACCCTACAATGAGCAGTTCTTC
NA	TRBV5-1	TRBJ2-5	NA	CASSLAGMVSQETQYF	TGCGCCAGCAGCTTGGCCGGTATGGTCTCCCAAGAGACCCAGTACTTC
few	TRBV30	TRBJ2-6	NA	CAWSVEFSGANVLTF	TGTGCCTGGAGTGTTGAGTTCTCTGGGGCCAACGTCCTGACTTTC
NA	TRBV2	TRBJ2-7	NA	CASSEAALYEQYF	TGTGCCAGCAGTGAAGCCGCCCTCTACGAGCAGTACTTC
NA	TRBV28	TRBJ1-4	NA	CASSPVPEKLFF	TGTGCCAGCAGTCCTGTTCCCGAAAAACTGTTTTTT
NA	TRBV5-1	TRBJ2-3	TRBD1	CASSLRDRGLDTQYF	TGCGCCAGCAGCTTGAGGGACAGGGGACTAGATACGCAGTATTTT
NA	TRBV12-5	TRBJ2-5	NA	CASGSGQLEETQYF	TGTGCTAGTGGTTCCGGACAGTTGGAAGAGACCCAGTACTTC
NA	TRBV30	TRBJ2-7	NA	CAWSRPGPYEQYF	TGTGCCTGGAGCCGTCCAGGGCCCTACGAGCAGTACTTC
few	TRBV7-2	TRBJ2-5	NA	CASSTGPTRETQYF	TGTGCCAGCAGCACGGGACCGACGAGGGAGACCCAGTACTTC
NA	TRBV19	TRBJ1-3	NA	CASSIDLGSGNTIYF	TGTGCCAGTAGTATAGATCTGGGCTCTGGAAACACCATATATTTT
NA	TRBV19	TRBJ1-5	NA	CASSSGIRGQPQHF	TGTGCCAGTAGTAGCGGCATTCGAGGTCAGCCCCAGCATTTT
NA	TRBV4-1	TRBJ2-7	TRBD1	CASSPGTGDRYEQYF	TGCGCCAGCAGCCCCGGGACAGGTGATCGGTACGAGCAGTACTTC
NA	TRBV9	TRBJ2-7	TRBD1	CASSVLDRGAPYEQYF	TGTGCCAGCAGCGTATTGGACAGGGGAGCCCCCTACGAGCAGTACTTC
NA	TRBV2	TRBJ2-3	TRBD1	CASSEETGGVGDTQYF	TGTGCCAGCAGTGAAGAGACAGGGGGCGTTGGAGATACGCAGTATTTT
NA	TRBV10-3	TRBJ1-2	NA	CAIRETVYGYTF	TGTGCCATCAGGGAGACAGTCTATGGCTACACCTTC
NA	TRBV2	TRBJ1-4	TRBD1	CASSATRGSNEKLFF	TGTGCCAGCAGTGCTACCAGGGGGTCTAATGAAAAACTGTTTTTT
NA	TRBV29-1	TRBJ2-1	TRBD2	CSVDGREGLDEQFF	TGCAGCGTTGACGGGCGGGAGGGCTTGGATGAGCAGTTCTTC